The 30 T cell receptor beta chains presented below share a single source sample, sequenced in a study of OX40 agonist ivuxolimab in advanced cancers. The library was prepared using the immunoSEQ multiplex PCR assay. TCRdb re-hosts the immuneACCESS table, in-frame sequences only. Its copies lack some clones; in the studies checked, an unresolved V gene accounts for under half of them, and the cause for the rest is not known. Recorded for this sample are tens of thousands of clones; approximately 88% of them occurred a single time. Less than 20% of the sample lies in the top ten. The sample consisted of CD4+ or CD8+ T cells sorted from blood, taken in a trial of the OX40 agonist ivuxolimab. The receptors were sampled from an adult with an advanced solid tumor such as melanoma, head and neck, liver or kidney cancer.

The rearrangement links TRBV27 to TRBJ1-1; D is undetermined. CDR1 MNHEY and CDR2 SMNVEV come from the germline V gene (reference sequence). Trimming left V 5 bases short and J 4 bases short, with 20 bases between. The CDR3 contains 16 residues. CDR3 DNA: TGTGCCAGCAGTCCAGGCCTTTTGGATGTTCGCACTGAAGCTTTCTTT. It yields the protein CASSPGLLDVRTEAFF.

CDR3 sequence reads: CASSSLGNQPQHF. In DNA, the CDR3 is TGTGCCAGCAGCTCCCTGGGCAATCAGCCCCAGCATTTT. The genes are TRBV27 and TRBJ1-5, with no clear D. The germline V gene encodes CDR1 MNHEY and CDR2 SMNVEV (reference sequence). Trimming shortened V by 6 bases and J by 2 bases, and 8 bases separated the two germline ends. This CDR3 has 13 residues.

The chain recombines TRBV27 with TRBJ1-2; maybe TRBD1 (6 bases). The germline CDR1 and CDR2 sequences are MNHEY and SMNVEV (reference sequence). The CDR3 totals 13 residues. Deletions cut 10 bases from V and 5 bases from J, with 17 bases between. CDR3: CATKGGGIYGYTF. The DNA of the CDR3 is TGTGCCACCAAGGGGGGGGGAATATATGGCTACACCTTC.

V is TRBV15 and J is TRBJ1-5; TRBD1 matches 8 bases. The CDR3 sequence is 15 residues long. Germline CDR1 is LNHNV and CDR2 is YYDKDF (reference sequence). The J segment lost 2 bases and the V segment lost 4 bases, leaving 4 bases of the junction unmatched. The CDR3 here is CATSIDRGGNQPQHF. The DNA for the CDR3 is TGTGCCACCAGCATAGACAGGGGCGGCAATCAGCCCCAGCATTTT.

V usage is TRBV5-1 and J usage is TRBJ2-1; 9 positions match TRBD1. The CDR3 contains 16 residues. The J segment lost 6 bases and the V segment lost 4 bases, leaving 11 bases of the junction unmatched. Germline V CDR1 and CDR2: SGHRS, YFSETQ. The CDR3: CASSTPDRGMFNEQFF. In DNA form, the CDR3 reads TGCGCCAGCAGCACCCCAGACAGGGGGATGTTCAATGAGCAGTTCTTC.

In its sample, this clone was seen once. The V gene is TRBV4-1, the J gene TRBJ2-7; D uncertain. V was cut by 0 bases and J by 0 bases, with 15 bases left in between. Germline V gene sequence: CDR1 MGHRA, CDR2 YSYEKL. This CDR3 has 17 amino acids. This chain's CDR3 is CASSQDPTLGSSYEQYF. CDR3 sequence (DNA): TGCGCCAGCAGCCAAGACCCAACCCTTGGGTCCTCCTACGAGCAGTACTTC.

V is TRBV11-2 and J is TRBJ2-1, with 13 bases identical to TRBD2. In germline, CDR1 is SGHAT, CDR2 FQNNGV. The J segment lost 2 bases and the V segment lost 6 bases, leaving 10 bases of the junction unmatched. The CDR3 contains 18 residues. This CDR3 reads CASRFAKLAGGTYNEQFF. For the CDR3, the DNA is TGTGCCAGCAGATTTGCTAAACTAGCGGGGGGGACCTACAATGAGCAGTTCTTC.

This clone was seen once. This chain links TRBV11-2 with TRBJ1-5; the match to TRBD1 covers 11 bases. Trimming took 5 bases from V and 5 from J; bases not matched to a gene: 5. Germline CDR1 SGHAT, CDR2 FQNNGV. The CDR3 is made up of 15 amino acids. This CDR3 reads CASSAGTGGDQPQHF. The CDR3 DNA is TGTGCCAGCAGCGCCGGGACAGGGGGGGATCAGCCCCAGCATTTT.

The chain combines TRBV4-1 with TRBJ1-5; D is unclear. The V gene lost 0 bases and the J gene lost 3 bases, with 9 bases spanning the gap. CDR1 is MGHRA, CDR2 YSYEKL, per germline. The length of the CDR3 is 15 residues. The CDR3 here is CASSQEVQVNQPQHF. The CDR3 DNA follows: TGCGCCAGCAGCCAAGAGGTCCAGGTCAATCAGCCCCAGCATTTT.

In this sample, this clone turned up once. V gene TRBV7-2 combines with J gene TRBJ1-5, with 8 nucleotides matching TRBD1. Germline V gene lookup returns CDR1 SGHTA and CDR2 FQGNSA. This CDR3 has 15 amino acids. Germline trimming cut 5 bases from V and 0 bases from J; bases unmatched to any gene: 3. CDR3 in DNA: TGTGCCAGCAGCCCCGACAGGGGTAGCAATCAGCCCCAGCATTTT. Translated, it gives CASSPDRGSNQPQHF.

This chain uses TRBV9 with TRBJ2-2; weak D call: TRBD1 (5 bases). CDR1 and CDR2 (germline): SGDLS, YYNGEE. This CDR3 comprises 14 residues. The germline V and J ends were trimmed by 3 bases and 0 bases, with 6 bases remaining between them. The DNA of the CDR3 is TGTGCCAGCAGCGGGACATCGAACACCGGGGAGCTGTTTTTT. It translates to CASSGTSNTGELFF.

V usage is TRBV14 and J usage is TRBJ1-3; D gene uncertain. V lost 1 base to trimming and J lost 0 bases, with 10 bases between them. The CDR3 spans 16 residues. CDR1 SGHDN and CDR2 FVKESK come from the germline V gene. The CDR3 here is CASSQGVDISGNTIYF. The CDR3 nucleotides are TGTGCCAGCAGCCAAGGGGTCGACATCTCTGGAAACACCATATATTTT.

This clone was recorded a few times. This chain connects TRBV5-6 to TRBJ1-5, with D perhaps TRBD1 (5 bases). The CDR3 is 14 amino acids. V gave up 7 bases and J gave up 7 bases, with 18 bases separating them. CDR1 and CDR2 from the germline V gene are SGHDT and YYEEEE. DNA for the CDR3: TGTGCCAGCGCGGGATGGGGCGTCGGACAGCCCCAGCATTTT. This codes for CASAGWGVGQPQHF.

The chain has TRBV4-1 and TRBJ2-2, with TRBD1 matching over 7 bases. The CDR3 covers 17 residues. V trimming: 0 bases; J trimming: 7 bases; junction bases outside the gene matches: 11. Looked up from germline, CDR1 is MGHRA and CDR2 is YSYEKL. Here the CDR3 reads CASSQDPVTGANGELFF. The DNA of the CDR3 is TGCGCCAGCAGCCAAGATCCGGTCACAGGGGCGAACGGGGAGCTGTTTTTT.

The table lists this clone with a count of one. This chain connects TRBV7-2 to TRBJ1-1; possibly TRBD1 for D (6 bases). V was clipped by 1 base and J by 5 bases, with 14 bases between them. CDR1 and CDR2 (germline): SGHTA, FQGNSA. The CDR3 spans 15 residues. CDR3: CASSLGQETTTEAFF. CDR3 bases: TGTGCCAGCAGCTTAGGACAGGAGACCACTACTGAAGCTTTCTTT.

In its sample, this clone is medium-sized (0.01 to 0.1%). This chain connects TRBV10-2 to TRBJ2-2; perhaps D is TRBD1 or TRBD2 (6 bases each). This CDR3 comprises 14 residues. V was pared by 10 bases and J by 8 bases, with 20 bases between. Germline values: CDR1 WSHSY, CDR2 SAAADI. The CDR3 DNA reads as TGCGCCACCTTTGGGGGGCCCTTCCCAGGGGAGCTGTTTTTT. Residues: CATFGGPFPGELFF.

The CDR3 protein is CASSLGGQRNEQFF. DNA of the CDR3: TGTGCCAGCAGCTTGGGAGGGCAGCGGAATGAGCAGTTCTTC. The V gene is TRBV5-8, the J gene TRBJ2-1; perhaps TRBD2 as D (5 bases). From germline, CDR1 is SGHTS and CDR2 YDEGEE. The CDR3 loop spans 14 amino acids. Trimming cost V 0 bases and J 7 bases, with 11 bases left between them.

Here the CDR3 DNA reads TGTGCCAGCAGCACCGGGACAGGGCTGTACGAGCAGTACGTC. This sequence encodes CASSTGTGLYEQYV. The chain recombines TRBV5-8 with TRBJ2-7, with 9 bases lining up with TRBD1. Trimming at V came to 4 bases and at J to 4 bases, leaving 6 bases not matched to a gene. This CDR3 region has 14 residues. Germline assignment: CDR1 SGHTS and CDR2 YDEGEE.

The rearrangement links TRBV2 to TRBJ2-3, with TRBD2 matching over 10 bases. V lost 4 bases, J lost 6 bases, and 7 bases stayed unmatched. Germline V gene sequence: CDR1 SNHLY, CDR2 FYNNEI. This CDR3 is built from 15 residues. This CDR3 is CASSGKRGGPDTQYF. CDR3 sequence (DNA): TGTGCCAGCAGTGGTAAGCGGGGGGGCCCGGATACGCAGTATTTT.

The chain recombines TRBV14 with TRBJ1-5; D gene uncertain. This CDR3 region has 18 residues. V dropped 4 bases and J dropped 6 bases, with 25 bases sitting between them. Germline CDR1 is SGHDN and CDR2 is FVKESK. This CDR3 is CASSPRKRTAGGGQPQHF. CDR3 sequence (DNA): TGTGCCAGCAGCCCACGAAAGAGGACCGCGGGAGGAGGTCAGCCCCAGCATTTT.

This clone was detected only a few times. The chain combines TRBV10-3 with TRBJ2-3; D call uncertain. Germline V gene lookup returns CDR1 ENHRY and CDR2 SYGVKD. The CDR3 consists of 13 residues. Trimming cost V 10 bases and J 0 bases, with 11 bases left between them. The CDR3 protein is CASSLDSTDTQYF. CDR3 DNA: TGTGCCAGCAGCCTTGACAGCACAGATACGCAGTATTTT.

The V and J genes are TRBV12-5 and TRBJ1-1, with D unclear. CDR3 size: 15 residues. V lost 6 bases, J lost 3 bases, and 17 bases lay in between. The V gene's germline CDR1 is LGHNT and CDR2 FRNRAP. CDR3 protein: CASGPYSAPDTEAFF. The CDR3 coding sequence is TGTGCTAGTGGCCCCTACTCCGCCCCGGACACTGAAGCTTTCTTT.

V is TRBV28 and J is TRBJ1-5; D gene unclear. Germline V gene lookup returns CDR1 MDHEN and CDR2 SYDVKM. This CDR3 comprises 13 residues. Trimming stripped 3 bases from V and 4 bases from J, with 7 bases between. This CDR3 is CASSFTGNQPQHF. The CDR3 DNA follows: TGTGCCAGCAGTTTCACCGGAAATCAGCCCCAGCATTTT.

The chain couples TRBV6-5 to TRBJ1-1, with TRBD1 matching over 8 bases. The V segment lost 0 bases and the J segment 3 bases; nucleotides outside the gene matches: 6. Germline V CDR1 and CDR2: MNHEY, SVGAGI. The CDR3 is made up of 16 amino acids. The CDR3 DNA sequence: TGTGCCAGCAGTTACTCTCTGACAGGGGCTTACACTGAAGCTTTCTTT. It codes for CASSYSLTGAYTEAFF.

This chain uses TRBV7-9 with TRBJ2-1; D not resolved. This CDR3 is 16 amino acids long. Germline V gene sequence: CDR1 SEHNR, CDR2 FQNEAQ (reference sequence). The V and J ends lost 1 base and 0 bases respectively, with 10 bases between them. The CDR3 nucleotides are TGTGCCAGCAGCTTAGTCGATTCGAGCTCCTACAATGAGCAGTTCTTC. Amino acid sequence: CASSLVDSSSYNEQFF.

CDR3 residues: CASSPNRGTGELFF. CDR3 coding DNA: TGTGCCAGCAGCCCAAACAGGGGCACCGGGGAGCTGTTTTTT. The chain links TRBV6-6 to TRBJ2-2, with 7 bases aligning to TRBD1. J was trimmed by 4 bases and V by 6 bases; bases with no gene match: 5. This CDR3 has 14 residues. Looked up from germline, CDR1 is MNHNY and CDR2 is SVGAGI (reference sequence).

This chain links TRBV9 with TRBJ1-1; no clear D gene. The V end was cut by 2 bases, the J end by 0 bases, with 8 bases between. Germline CDR1 reads SGDLS; CDR2 reads YYNGEE. The CDR3 has 14 residues. CDR3 in DNA: TGTGCCAGCAGCGTTGGCAGTTTGAACACTGAAGCTTTCTTT. Amino acid sequence: CASSVGSLNTEAFF.

The chain is built from TRBV12-5 and TRBJ1-2, with 11 positions matching TRBD1. V lost 4 bases to trimming and J lost 7 bases; unmatched junction nucleotides: 17. Germline assignment: CDR1 LGHNT and CDR2 FRNRAP. CDR3 size: 18 residues. CDR3 in DNA: TGTGCTAGTGGTTCAAGGGGGACAGGGGGTCAAACTATCAGTGGCTACACCTTC. The encoded protein is CASGSRGTGGQTISGYTF.

Points on this clone: The limits of the CDR3 on the DNA are not certain, so only TCRdb's listed CDR3 is given. The chain has TRBV6-1 and TRBJ2-7; TRBD2, the table's D call, was not compared with the DNA. Germline CDR1 and CDR2: MNHNS and SASEGT. The length of the CDR3 is 14 amino acids, counting both ends. This CDR3 reads CASSDFRGTYEQYV.

This clone was picked up one time. The chain has TRBV27 and TRBJ1-4; the D is unclear. Looked up from germline, CDR1 is MNHEY and CDR2 is SMNVEV (reference sequence). The CDR3 has 14 amino acids. Trimming took off 2 bases at V and 7 bases at J, with 11 bases between the two ends. CDR3 nucleotides: TGTGCCAGCAGTTTAGGAGGGAGTGGTGAAAAACTGTTTTTT. Its protein is CASSLGGSGEKLFF.